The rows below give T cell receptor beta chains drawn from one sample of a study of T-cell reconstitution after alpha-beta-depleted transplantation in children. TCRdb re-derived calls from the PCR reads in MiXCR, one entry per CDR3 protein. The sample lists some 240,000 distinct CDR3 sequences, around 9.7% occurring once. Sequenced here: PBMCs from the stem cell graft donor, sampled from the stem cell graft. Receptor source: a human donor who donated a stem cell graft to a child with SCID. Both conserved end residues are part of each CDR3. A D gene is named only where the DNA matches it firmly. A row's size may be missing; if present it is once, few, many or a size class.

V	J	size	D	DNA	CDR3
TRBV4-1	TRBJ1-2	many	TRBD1	TGCGCCAGCAGCCACGGACAGGGTCGTGGCTACACCTTC	CASSHGQGRGYTF
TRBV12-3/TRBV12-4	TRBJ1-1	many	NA	TGTGCCAGCAGCCCCCGTGTCTTACTGAACACTGAAGCTTTCTTT	CASSPRVLLNTEAFF
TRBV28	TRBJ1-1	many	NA	TGTGCCACTTTGGGGAGGGGTGAGAACACTGAAGCTTTCTTT	CATLGRGENTEAFF
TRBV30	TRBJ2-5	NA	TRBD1	TGTGCCTCCACAGGGGGTATCCAAGAGACCCAGTACTTC	CASTGGIQETQYF
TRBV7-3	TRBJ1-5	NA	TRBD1	TGTGCCAGCAGCCCCCGGACAGGGGCTTCAATAGTGGGCAATCAGCCCCAGCATTTT	CASSPRTGASIVGNQPQHF
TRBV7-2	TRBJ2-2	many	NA	TGTGCCAGCAGCTTCGGACTCCACACCGGGGAGCTGTTTTTT	CASSFGLHTGELFF
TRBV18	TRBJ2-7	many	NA	TGTGCCAGCTCCCTTTCGGGGGGCTCCTCCTACGAGCAGTACTTC	CASSLSGGSSYEQYF
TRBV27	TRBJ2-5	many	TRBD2	TGTGCCAGCAGTTTACGGGCGGGGGGTAGAAAAGAGACCCAGTACTTC	CASSLRAGGRKETQYF
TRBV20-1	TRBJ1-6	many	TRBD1	TGCAGTGCCGGGACAGTTGGTTCACCCCTCCACTTT	CSAGTVGSPLHF
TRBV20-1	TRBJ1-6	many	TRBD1	TGCAGTGCTAGAAGCCGGACAGGCCGGATCACAGAGGGGTTCTATAATTCACCCCTCCACTTT	CSARSRTGRITEGFYNSPLHF
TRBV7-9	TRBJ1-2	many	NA	TGTGCCAGCAGCTTGGGCGTACAGGGCCCGAAGGAATATGGCTACACCTTC	CASSLGVQGPKEYGYTF
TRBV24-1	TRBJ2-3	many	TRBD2	TGTGCCACCAGTGACGCCCGACTAGCGGGGGGTACAGATACGCAGTATTTT	CATSDARLAGGTDTQYF
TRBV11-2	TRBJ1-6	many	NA	TGTGCCAGCAGTTATCGGGCGGGGGCAGGAAATTCACCCCTCCACTTT	CASSYRAGAGNSPLHF
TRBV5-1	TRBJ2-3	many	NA	TGCGCCAGCAGGGTGAGATACGGGGCCACAGATACGCAGTATTTT	CASRVRYGATDTQYF
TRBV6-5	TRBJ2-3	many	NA	TGTGCCAGCAGTTACTCTCCCCCGCGACGACAAGGCACAGATACGCAGTATTTT	CASSYSPPRRQGTDTQYF
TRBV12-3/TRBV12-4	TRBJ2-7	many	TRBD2	TGTGCCAGCAGTTTAAGGCCTAGCGGCTCCTACGAGCAGTACTTC	CASSLRPSGSYEQYF
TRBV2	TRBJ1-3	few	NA	TGTGCCAGCAGAGTTCCGGGACACGGATTCTCTGGAAACACCATATATTTT	CASRVPGHGFSGNTIYF
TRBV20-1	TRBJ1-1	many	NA	TGCAGTGCTAGACTGACACCTACGAACACTGAAGCTTTCTTT	CSARLTPTNTEAFF
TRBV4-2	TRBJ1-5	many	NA	TGTGCCAGCAGCCAAGGAGGAGATTATGATCAGCCCCAGCATTTT	CASSQGGDYDQPQHF
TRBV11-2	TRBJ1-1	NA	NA	TGTGCCAGCAGCCCGGGCCTGGGTGTGAACACTGAAGCTTTCTTT	CASSPGLGVNTEAFF
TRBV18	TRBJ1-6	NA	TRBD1	TGTGCCAGCTCTCAAACAGGGGACAATTCACCCCTCCACTTT	CASSQTGDNSPLHF
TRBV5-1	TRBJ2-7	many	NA	TGCGCCAGCAGCTTCATGGGCGAGCAGTACTTC	CASSFMGEQYF
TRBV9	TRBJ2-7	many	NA	TGTGCCAGCAGCGAACACGGACCTAGCTCCTACGAGCAGTACTTC	CASSEHGPSSYEQYF
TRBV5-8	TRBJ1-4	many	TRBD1	TGTGCCAGCAGGCTTTCCGGGACAGGTCGTGAAAAACTGTTTTTT	CASRLSGTGREKLFF
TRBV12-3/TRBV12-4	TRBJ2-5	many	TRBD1	TGTGCCAGCGCAAAGACAGGGCCGGAGGAGACCCAGTACTTC	CASAKTGPEETQYF
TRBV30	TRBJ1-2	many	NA	TGTGCCTGGAGCCCCAGGCCGACAGGCCTTACTAACTATGGCTACACCTTC	CAWSPRPTGLTNYGYTF
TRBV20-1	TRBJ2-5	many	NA	TGCAGTGCTAGAGATGGGATGGCAGGAGACGGGGAGACCCAGTACTTC	CSARDGMAGDGETQYF
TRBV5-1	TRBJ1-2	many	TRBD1	TGCGCCAGCAGCCCAGGGGACAGGGCTGATGGCTACACCTTC	CASSPGDRADGYTF
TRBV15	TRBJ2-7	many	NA	TGTGCCACCAGCAGAGCCCTCGGGACAGCGGGCTACGAGCAGTACTTC	CATSRALGTAGYEQYF
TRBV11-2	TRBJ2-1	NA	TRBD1	TGTGCCAGCAGCTCAGGACAGGTATACAATGAGCAGTTCTTC	CASSSGQVYNEQFF
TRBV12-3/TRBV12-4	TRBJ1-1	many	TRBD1	TGTGCCAGCAAGGGACAGCCGAACACTGAAGCTTTCTTT	CASKGQPNTEAFF
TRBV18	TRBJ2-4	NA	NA	TGTGCCAGCTCACCGCGCGGGAAAGCTGAAAACATTCAGTACTTC	CASSPRGKAENIQYF
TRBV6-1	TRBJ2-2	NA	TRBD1	TGTGCCAGCAGTGAAGGGACAGGGAGCACCGGGGAGCTGTTTTTT	CASSEGTGSTGELFF
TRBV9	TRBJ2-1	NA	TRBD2	TGTGCCAGCAGTGTAGAGGGTGGTAGCGGGGACAATGAGCAGTTCTTC	CASSVEGGSGDNEQFF
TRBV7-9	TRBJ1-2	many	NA	TGTGCCAGCGGTGCAGGGTACAGGCCTGGCTACACCTTC	CASGAGYRPGYTF
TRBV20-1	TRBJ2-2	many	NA	TGCAGTGCTAGACCCGGCACCGGGGAGCTGTTTTTT	CSARPGTGELFF
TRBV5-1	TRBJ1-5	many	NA	TGCGCCAGCAGCTTGGCAGGCAATCAGCCCCAGCATTTT	CASSLAGNQPQHF
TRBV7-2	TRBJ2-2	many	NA	TGTGCCAGCAGCAATAGAGTTTCGAACACCGGGGAGCTGTTTTTT	CASSNRVSNTGELFF
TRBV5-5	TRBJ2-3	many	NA	TGTGCCAGCAGCTTGGAAACAGGGAAAGGGGCAGATACGCAGTATTTT	CASSLETGKGADTQYF
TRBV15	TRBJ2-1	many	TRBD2	TGTGCCACCAGCAGAGCCCTGATTAGCGGGGGGCTTCCGTCCTACAATGAGCAGTTCTTC	CATSRALISGGLPSYNEQFF
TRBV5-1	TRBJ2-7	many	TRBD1	TGCGCCAGCAGCATATTACAGGGGTCCTACGAGCAGTACTTC	CASSILQGSYEQYF